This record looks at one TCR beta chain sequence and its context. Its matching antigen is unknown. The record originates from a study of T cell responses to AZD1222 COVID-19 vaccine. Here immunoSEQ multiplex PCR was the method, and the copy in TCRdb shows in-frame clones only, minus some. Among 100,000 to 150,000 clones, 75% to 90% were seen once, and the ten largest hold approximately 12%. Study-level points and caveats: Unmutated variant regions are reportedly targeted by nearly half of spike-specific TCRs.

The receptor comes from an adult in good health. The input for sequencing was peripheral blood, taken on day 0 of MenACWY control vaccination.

The CDR3 DNA sequence: TGTGCCAGCAGCTCCCGGACAGATGGCTACGAGCAGTACTTC. Residues: CASSSRTDGYEQYF. The chain joins TRBV7-2 to TRBJ2-7, with D possibly being TRBD1 (6 bases). The V and J ends lost 4 bases and 3 bases respectively, with 13 bases between them. CDR3 size: 14 residues. Germline-derived CDR1 and CDR2 are SGHTA and FQGNSA.